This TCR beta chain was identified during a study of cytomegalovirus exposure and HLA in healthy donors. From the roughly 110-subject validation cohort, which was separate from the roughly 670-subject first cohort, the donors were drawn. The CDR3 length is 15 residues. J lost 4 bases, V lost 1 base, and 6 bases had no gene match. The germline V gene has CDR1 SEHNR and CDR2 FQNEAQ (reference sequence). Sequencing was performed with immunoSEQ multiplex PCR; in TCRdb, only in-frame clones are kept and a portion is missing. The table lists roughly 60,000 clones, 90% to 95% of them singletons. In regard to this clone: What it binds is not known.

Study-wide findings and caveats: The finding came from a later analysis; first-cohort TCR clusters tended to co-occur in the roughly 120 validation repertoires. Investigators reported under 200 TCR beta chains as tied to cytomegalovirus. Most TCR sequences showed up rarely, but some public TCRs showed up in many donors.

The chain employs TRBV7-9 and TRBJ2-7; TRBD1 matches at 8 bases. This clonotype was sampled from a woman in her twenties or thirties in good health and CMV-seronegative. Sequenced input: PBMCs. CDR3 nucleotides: TGTGCCAGCAGCTTAGTGGGGACAGGACTATACGAGCAGTACTTC. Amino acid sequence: CASSLVGTGLYEQYF.